This passage covers 10 T cell receptor beta chains from one sample sequenced in a study of identical twins. Via MiXCR, TCRdb re-called the 5' RACE reads, giving one row per CDR3 protein. The sample holds around 650,000 distinct CDR3 sequences, around 7.5% seen once. Separately, the same data were catalogued under a study of yellow fever vaccine responses in identical twins.

Source material: PBMCs. Receptor source: a woman aged 18-29 years in good health.

This clonotype was counted only a few times. V is TRBV5-1 and J is TRBJ2-3; 11 nucleotides align to TRBD2. Looked up from germline, CDR1 is SGHRS and CDR2 is YFSETQ. The CDR3 runs to 18 residues. V shed 5 bases, J shed 4 bases, and the junction held 15 bases outside the gene matches. CDR3 region: CASRPGLAGGLAADTQYF. The CDR3 bases are TGCGCCAGCAGACCCGGGCTAGCGGGGGGCCTGGCGGCAGATACGCAGTATTTT.

This clonotype was counted at least ten times. The CDR3 sequence: CASRGGGDYNEQFF. Here the CDR3 DNA reads TGCGCCAGCAGAGGTGGCGGAGACTACAATGAGCAGTTCTTC. The chain recombines TRBV5-1 with TRBJ2-1; D is unresolved. CDR3 length: 14 residues. Per germline, CDR1 SGHRS and CDR2 YFSETQ. With 5 bases removed from V and 3 bases from J, the gap between germline ends came to 12 bases. Full variable domain (remainder filled in from reference TRBV5-1 and TRBJ2-1): KAGVTQTPRYLIKTRGQQVTLSCSPISGHRSVSWYQQTPGQGLQFLFEYFSETQRNKGNFPGRFSGRQFSNSRSEMNVSTLELGDSALYLCASRGGGDYNEQFFGPGTRLTVL.

This clonotype was counted only a few times. The V and J genes are TRBV28 and TRBJ1-1; D ambiguous. Per the germline V gene, CDR1 is MDHEN and CDR2 is SYDVKM. This CDR3 spans 15 amino acids. V lost 2 bases and J lost 2, with 12 bases in between. The CDR3 nucleotides read TGTGCCAGCAGTTTACCGGTCCAGACCAACACTGAAGCTTTCTTT. This codes for CASSLPVQTNTEAFF.

A remark on this clonotype: A read error is possible here, since a much larger clone lies one base away. J is TRBJ2-1 and V is TRBV9; D may be TRBD1 (6 bases). The CDR3 is 13 amino acids. V was trimmed by 2 bases and J by 4 bases, leaving 7 bases between them. From germline, CDR1 is SGDLS and CDR2 YYNGEE. The CDR3 loop reads CASSVGQYNEQFF. DNA for the CDR3: TGTGCCAGCAGCGTCGGACAGTACAATGAGCAGTTCTTC.

This clonotype was seen many times. The chain combines TRBV29-1 with TRBJ2-5; D might be TRBD2 (5 bases). This CDR3 is 13 amino acids long. Germline loops: CDR1 SQVTM, CDR2 ANQGSEA. Deletions cut 7 bases from V and 3 bases from J, with 15 bases between. The CDR3 reads CSADLAAKETQYF. CDR3 coding DNA: TGCAGCGCTGACCTAGCAGCGAAAGAGACCCAGTACTTC.

This clonotype was recorded a few times. V usage is TRBV20-1 and J usage is TRBJ2-5; TRBD2 agrees at 11 bases. The CDR3 has 20 residues. The junction had 21 bases not matched to a gene; V was cut back by 1 base and J by 5 bases. Looked up from germline, CDR1 is DFQATT and CDR2 is SNEGSKA (reference sequence). The CDR3 loop is CSARVVGIGTSGSRAETQYF. CDR3 DNA sequence: TGCAGTGCTAGAGTAGTTGGAATAGGGACTAGCGGCTCTAGAGCGGAGACCCAGTACTTC.

The sample holds many counts of this clonotype. V and J are TRBV28 and TRBJ2-5; 7 nucleotides line up with TRBD1. This CDR3 has 15 residues. CDR1 is MDHEN and CDR2 is SYDVKM in the germline V gene. Germline trimming cut 7 bases from V and 5 bases from J; bases unmatched to any gene: 13. CDR3 DNA sequence: TGTGCCAGCACCTTATATCTGGACAGGTCGGAGACCCAGTACTTC. It codes for CASTLYLDRSETQYF. Complete variable domain (other parts from reference TRBV28 and TRBJ2-5): DVKVTQSSRYLVKRTGEKVFLECVQDMDHENMFWYRQDPGLGLRLIYFSYDVKMKEKGDIPEGYSVSREKKERFSLILESASTNQTSMYLCASTLYLDRSETQYFGPGTRLLVL.

This clonotype has at least ten counts. The V and J genes are TRBV29-1 and TRBJ2-7, with D possibly being TRBD1 or TRBD2 (5 bases each). Trimming stripped 4 bases from V and 3 bases from J, with 13 bases between. CDR3 length equals 13 residues. Germline values: CDR1 SQVTM, CDR2 ANQGSEA. CDR3 nucleotides: TGCAGCGTTGCGGGACCTTGGGTCTACGAGCAGTACTTC. Its translation: CSVAGPWVYEQYF.

This clonotype was detected many times. The chain has TRBV29-1 and TRBJ1-2, with D perhaps matching TRBD1 (6 bases). The CDR3 length is 15 residues. The ends were cut back, 4 bases at V and 0 bases at J, with 15 bases in the middle. Per germline, CDR1 SQVTM and CDR2 ANQGSEA. CDR3 sequence: CSVVNEQGTNYGYTF. The CDR3 nucleotides are TGCAGCGTTGTCAATGAGCAGGGGACTAACTATGGCTACACCTTC. The full variable domain, completed using reference TRBV29-1 and TRBJ1-2, is SAVISQKPSRDICQRGTSLTIQCQVDSQVTMMFWYRQQPGQSLTLIATANQGSEATYESGFVIDKFPISRPNLTFSTLTVSNMSPEDSSIYLCSVVNEQGTNYGYTFGSGTRLTVV.

The chain recombines TRBV2 with TRBJ2-2; TRBD1 might be the D (6 bases). The V end lost 7 bases, the J end lost 6 bases, and 18 bases lay between the germline ends. Per the germline V gene, CDR1 is SNHLY and CDR2 is FYNNEI. The CDR3 spans 15 residues. The CDR3 protein is CASTNNDRFPGELFF. CDR3 DNA sequence: TGTGCCAGCACTAACAATGACAGGTTCCCCGGGGAGCTGTTTTTT.